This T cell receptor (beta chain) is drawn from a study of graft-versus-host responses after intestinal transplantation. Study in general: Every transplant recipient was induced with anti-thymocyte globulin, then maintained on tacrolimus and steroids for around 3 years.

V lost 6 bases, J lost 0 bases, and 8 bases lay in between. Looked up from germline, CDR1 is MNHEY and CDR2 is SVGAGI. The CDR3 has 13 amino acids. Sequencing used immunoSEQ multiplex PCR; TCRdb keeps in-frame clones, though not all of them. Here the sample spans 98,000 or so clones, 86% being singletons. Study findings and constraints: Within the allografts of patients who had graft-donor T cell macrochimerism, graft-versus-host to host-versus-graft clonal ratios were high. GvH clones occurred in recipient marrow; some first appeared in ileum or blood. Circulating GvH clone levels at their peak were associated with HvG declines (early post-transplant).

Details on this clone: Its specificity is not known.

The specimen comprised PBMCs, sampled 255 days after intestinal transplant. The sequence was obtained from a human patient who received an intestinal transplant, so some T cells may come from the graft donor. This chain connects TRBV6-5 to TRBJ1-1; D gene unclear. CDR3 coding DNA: TGTGCCAGCAGCTCAGACATGAACACTGAAGCTTTCTTT. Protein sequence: CASSSDMNTEAFF.